The 21 T cell receptor beta chains presented below share a single source sample, sequenced in a study of T-cell memory formation after mild COVID-19. TCRdb re-called the 5' RACE reads with MiXCR, one entry per CDR3 protein. The sample consists of more than 150,000 distinct CDR3 sequences, 11% of them appearing once. The specimen sequenced was PBMCs or a T cell subset sorted from them (not recorded which). These receptors were collected from a man younger than 30 who had mild COVID-19 (a few samples of this study predate the infection). Cell type and time point are not known.

This rearrangement joins TRBV5-1 to TRBJ1-5, with D perhaps TRBD1 (6 bases). Trimming removed 5 bases from V and 3 bases from J, with 15 bases in between. This CDR3 spans 15 amino acids. From germline, CDR1 is SGHRS and CDR2 YFSETQ. The CDR3 bases are TGCGCCAGCAGACCTTACAGGGCCCACAATCAGCCCCAGCATTTT. It codes for CASRPYRAHNQPQHF.

The J gene is TRBJ1-2, the V gene TRBV15; tentatively, D is TRBD1 (6 bases). The CDR3 totals 13 residues. The V end lost 1 base, the J end lost 5 bases, and 8 bases lay between the germline ends. Germline V lookup: CDR1 LNHNV, CDR2 YYDKDF (reference sequence). The CDR3 sequence is CATSRVGTYGYTF. The CDR3 DNA is TGTGCCACCAGCAGAGTGGGGACATATGGCTACACCTTC.

This clonotype occurred once. This rearrangement joins TRBV18 to TRBJ1-6; D possibly corresponds to TRBD1 (6 bases). Trimming stripped 6 bases from V and 11 bases from J, with 14 bases between. This CDR3 region has 13 residues. The germline V gene encodes CDR1 KGHSH and CDR2 LQKENI. CDR3 residues: CASSSGGGAPLHF. In DNA form, the CDR3 reads TGTGCCAGCTCGTCCGGAGGGGGGGCACCCCTCCACTTT. The full variable domain, completed using reference TRBV18 and TRBJ1-6, is NAGVMQNPRHLVRRRGQEARLRCSPMKGHSHVYWYRQLPEEGLKFMVYLQKENIIDESGMPKERFSAEFPKEGPSILRIQQVVRGDSAAYFCASSSGGGAPLHFGNGTRLTVT.

The table lists this clonotype with a few counts. The chain employs TRBV7-2 and TRBJ2-3, with 8 positions matching TRBD2. CDR1 SGHTA and CDR2 FQGNSA come from the germline V gene. CDR3 length equals 16 residues. Trimming cost V 3 bases and J 8 bases; bases outside gene matches: 13. The CDR3 DNA follows: TGTGCCAGCAGCTTCCTGAGCGGGGGTCATGCTGGTACGCAGTATTTT. Translated: CASSFLSGGHAGTQYF.

This clonotype was picked up a small number of times. This chain links TRBV25-1 with TRBJ2-7; D not resolved. The CDR3 is 13 residues long. Germline V gives CDR1 MGHDK, CDR2 SYGVNS. Trimming took 4 bases from V and 2 from J, leaving 9 bases between them. CDR3: CASSGRIAYEQYF. CDR3 coding DNA: TGTGCCAGCAGTGGACGAATTGCCTACGAGCAGTACTTC.

The chain carries TRBV9 and TRBJ2-7, with TRBD2 matching 7 bases. The germline V gene encodes CDR1 SGDLS and CDR2 YYNGEE. CDR3 length equals 14 residues. Losses at the gene ends were 4 bases for V and 0 bases for J; bases not matched to a gene: 4. Written as DNA, the CDR3 is TGTGCCAGCAGCCCCGGGACTACCTCCTACGAGCAGTACTTC. Translated: CASSPGTTSYEQYF.

The chain couples TRBV6-2 or TRBV6-3 to TRBJ2-2, with a weak D call TRBD2 (5 bases). V was pared by 2 bases and J by 1 base, with 5 bases between. Germline CDR1 and CDR2: MNHEY and SVGEGT. The CDR3 length is 14 residues. CDR3 amino acids: CASSYGRNTGELFF. DNA for the CDR3: TGTGCCAGCAGTTACGGGAGGAACACCGGGGAGCTGTTTTTT.

This clonotype was counted only a few times. The chain joins TRBV6-2 or TRBV6-3 to TRBJ2-7, with D maybe TRBD1 (6 bases). The CDR3 is 14 residues long. With 6 bases removed from V and 0 bases from J, the gap between germline ends came to 12 bases. CDR1 is MNHEY, CDR2 SVGEGT, per germline. DNA of the CDR3: TGTGCCAGCAGGTACACAGGGAACTCCTACGAGCAGTACGTC. It yields the protein CASRYTGNSYEQYV.

This clonotype appeared a few times. The chain combines TRBV7-9 with TRBJ2-7, with D unclear. This CDR3 region has 17 residues. Trimming removed 3 bases from V and 5 bases from J, with 23 bases in between. The germline CDR1 and CDR2 sequences are SEHNR and FQNEAQ (reference sequence). The CDR3 DNA follows: TGTGCCAGCAGCTTTGTCCTGACTCATTCGGGTTTTAACGAGCAGTACTTC. Protein: CASSFVLTHSGFNEQYF. Together with reference TRBV7-9 and TRBJ2-7, the CDR3 gives the full variable domain: DTGVSQNPRHKITKRGQNVTFRCDPISEHNRLYWYRQTLGQGPEFLTYFQNEAQLEKSRLLSDRFSAERPKGSFSTLEIQRTEQGDSAMYLCASSFVLTHSGFNEQYFGPGTRLTVT.

This clonotype was detected ten times or more. The chain carries TRBV5-6 and TRBJ2-2; TRBD2 matches 9 bases. The CDR3 runs 19 residues. V lost 1 base to trimming and J lost 4 bases; unmatched junction nucleotides: 14. The germline V gene encodes CDR1 SGHDT and CDR2 YYEEEE. CDR3 DNA sequence: TGTGCCAGCAGCTTGCGGCGTCTAGCGGGGCAACTATCCACCGGGGAGCTGTTTTTT. Protein product: CASSLRRLAGQLSTGELFF.

The J gene is TRBJ1-6, the V gene TRBV7-9; D perhaps matches TRBD1 (6 bases). Trimming cost V 1 base and J 5 bases, with 9 bases left between them. The CDR3 totals 15 residues. Germline CDR1 SEHNR, CDR2 FQNEAQ (reference sequence). CDR3 loop: CASSLGRGDNSPLHF. Written as DNA, the CDR3 is TGTGCCAGCAGCTTAGGGAGGGGGGATAATTCACCCCTCCACTTT. The entire variable domain, with the rest obtained from reference TRBV7-9 and TRBJ1-6, is as follows: DTGVSQNPRHKITKRGQNVTFRCDPISEHNRLYWYRQTLGQGPEFLTYFQNEAQLEKSRLLSDRFSAERPKGSFSTLEIQRTEQGDSAMYLCASSLGRGDNSPLHFGNGTRLTVT.

The rearrangement links TRBV29-1 to TRBJ2-5; the D gene is possibly TRBD2 (6 bases). The V end lost 1 base, the J end lost 5 bases, and 11 bases lay between the germline ends. The CDR3 has 13 amino acids. From germline, CDR1 is SQVTM and CDR2 ANQGSEA. CDR3 sequence: CSVEGMGGETQYF. CDR3 nucleotide sequence: TGCAGCGTTGAAGGTATGGGAGGCGAGACCCAGTACTTC.

The table lists this clonotype with a few counts. The genes are TRBV2 and TRBJ2-5, with D possibly TRBD2 on 6 matching bases. CDR1 SNHLY and CDR2 FYNNEI come from the germline V gene. There are 16 residues in the CDR3. V shed 9 bases and J shed 0 bases, with 20 bases lying between them. The chain's CDR3 is CARDPGGNLYQETQYF. CDR3 DNA sequence: TGTGCCAGAGACCCTGGGGGGAACCTATACCAAGAGACCCAGTACTTC.

The rearrangement uses TRBV4-3 and TRBJ1-5; D perhaps matches TRBD1 (5 bases). Trimming took off 0 bases at V and 5 bases at J, with 14 bases between the two ends. Germline CDR1 is LGHNA and CDR2 is YSLEER. The CDR3 sequence is 16 residues long. CDR3 region: CASSQDAQGGDQPQHF. The CDR3 DNA reads TGCGCCAGCAGCCAAGATGCCCAGGGTGGAGATCAGCCCCAGCATTTT.

This chain links TRBV6-6 with TRBJ1-2; D is unclear. Per the germline V gene, CDR1 is MNHNY and CDR2 is SVGAGI (reference sequence). Trimming pared 7 bases from V and 4 bases from J, leaving 16 bases between. The CDR3 extends over 14 amino acids. The CDR3 sequence is CASKPEGVGYGYTF. The CDR3, as DNA: TGTGCCAGCAAACCGGAAGGAGTAGGCTATGGCTACACCTTC.

The V and J genes are TRBV4-1 and TRBJ1-1, with D hard to call. The CDR3 contains 15 residues. Trimming removed 2 bases at V and 0 bases at J, with 10 bases between. Germline values: CDR1 MGHRA, CDR2 YSYEKL. The CDR3 spells CASSQHSFMNTEAFF. CDR3 in DNA: TGCGCCAGCAGCCAACACAGTTTCATGAACACTGAAGCTTTCTTT.

This chain joins TRBV7-9 and TRBJ2-1; D might be TRBD2 (7 bases). CDR1 SEHNR and CDR2 FQNEAQ come from the germline V gene (reference sequence). This CDR3 contains 17 residues. Trimming left V 5 bases short and J 0 bases short, with 17 bases between. Here the CDR3 reads CASSKSRGAGSYNEQFF. The CDR3 region has the DNA TGTGCCAGCAGCAAATCACGGGGGGCGGGCTCCTACAATGAGCAGTTCTTC.

This clonotype has a handful of counts. The J gene is TRBJ2-3, the V gene TRBV9, with D uncertain. Between the trimmed V and J ends, which lost 0 bases and 6 bases, there was a span of 11 bases. Germline loops: CDR1 SGDLS, CDR2 YYNGEE. The CDR3 contains 14 residues. The CDR3 here is CASSVGLPEDTQYF. CDR3 bases: TGTGCCAGCAGCGTAGGATTACCCGAGGATACGCAGTATTTT. Together with reference TRBV9 and TRBJ2-3, the CDR3 gives the full variable domain: DSGVTQTPKHLITATGQRVTLRCSPRSGDLSVYWYQQSLDQGLQFLIQYYNGEERAKGNILERFSAQQFPDLHSELNLSSLELGDSALYFCASSVGLPEDTQYFGPGTRLTVL.

This clonotype was observed a few times. The J gene is TRBJ2-5, the V gene TRBV3-1; TRBD2 matches 8 bases. This CDR3 comprises 12 residues. Trimming took 6 bases from V and 14 from J; bases not matched to a gene: 11. Germline V gene sequence: CDR1 LGHDT, CDR2 YNNKEL (reference sequence). The CDR3 bases are TGTGCCAGCAGTCTGAGCGGGGGACCGGTATACTTC. Its protein is CASSLSGGPVYF.

CDR3: CASSLARRQGKTQYF. The CDR3 nucleotides read TGTGCCAGCAGTTTAGCCCGGCGCCAAGGAAAGACCCAGTACTTC. J is TRBJ2-5 and V is TRBV12-3 or TRBV12-4; no definite D call. The CDR3 is made up of 15 amino acids. Trimming took off 0 bases at V and 6 bases at J, with 14 bases between the two ends.

This clonotype has a count of ten or more. This chain uses TRBV7-3 with TRBJ2-1; 7 bases are shared with TRBD1. The CDR3 totals 15 residues. CDR1 is SGHTA and CDR2 is FQGTGA in the germline V gene. V was clipped by 6 bases and J by 0 bases; unmatched bases: 5. As DNA, the CDR3 is TGTGCCAGCAGTCCCGACAGGGACTCCTACAATGAGCAGTTCTTC. Translation gives CASSPDRDSYNEQFF. The complete variable domain, with remaining parts taken from reference TRBV7-3 and TRBJ2-1, reads GAGVSQTPSNKVTEKGKYVELRCDPISGHTALYWYRQSLGQGPEFLIYFQGTGAADDSGLPNDRFFAVRPEGSVSTLKIQRTERGDSAVYLCASSPDRDSYNEQFFGPGTRLTVL.